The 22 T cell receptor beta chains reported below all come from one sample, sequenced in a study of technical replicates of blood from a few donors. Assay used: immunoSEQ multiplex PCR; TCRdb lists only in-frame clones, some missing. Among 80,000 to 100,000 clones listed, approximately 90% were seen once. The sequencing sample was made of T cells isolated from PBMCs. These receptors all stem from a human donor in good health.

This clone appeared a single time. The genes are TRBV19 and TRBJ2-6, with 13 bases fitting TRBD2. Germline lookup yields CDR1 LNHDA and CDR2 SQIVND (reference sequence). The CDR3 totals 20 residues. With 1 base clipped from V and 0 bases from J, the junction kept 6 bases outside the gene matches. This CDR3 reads CASSIGPGLAGDSGANVLTF. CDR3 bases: TGTGCCAGTAGTATAGGTCCAGGACTAGCGGGGGACTCTGGGGCCAACGTCCTGACTTTC.

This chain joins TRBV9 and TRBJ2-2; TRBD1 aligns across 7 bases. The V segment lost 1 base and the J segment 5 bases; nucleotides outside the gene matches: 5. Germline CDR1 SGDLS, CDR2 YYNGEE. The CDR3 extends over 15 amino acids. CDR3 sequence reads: CASSVLAQGTGELFF. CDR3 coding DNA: TGTGCCAGCAGCGTATTAGCACAGGGGACCGGGGAGCTGTTTTTT.

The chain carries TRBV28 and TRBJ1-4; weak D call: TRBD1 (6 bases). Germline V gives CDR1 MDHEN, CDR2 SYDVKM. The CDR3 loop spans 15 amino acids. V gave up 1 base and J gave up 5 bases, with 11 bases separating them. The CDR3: CASSLLGQGNEKLFF. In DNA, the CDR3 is TGTGCCAGCAGTTTATTGGGTCAGGGGAATGAAAAACTGTTTTTT.

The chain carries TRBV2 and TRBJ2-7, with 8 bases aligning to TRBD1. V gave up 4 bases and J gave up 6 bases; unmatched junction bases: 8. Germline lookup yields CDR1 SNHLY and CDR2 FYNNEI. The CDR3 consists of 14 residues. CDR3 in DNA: TGTGCCAGCAGTGGGGACAGGCCCCCCTCCGAGCAGTACTTC. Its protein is CASSGDRPPSEQYF.

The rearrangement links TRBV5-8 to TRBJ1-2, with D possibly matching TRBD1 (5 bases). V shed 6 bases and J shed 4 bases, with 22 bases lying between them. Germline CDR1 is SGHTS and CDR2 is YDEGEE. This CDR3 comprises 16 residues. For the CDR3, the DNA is TGTGCCAGCAACCCAATACGGACACGGACGGGCTATGGCTACACCTTC. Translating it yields CASNPIRTRTGYGYTF.

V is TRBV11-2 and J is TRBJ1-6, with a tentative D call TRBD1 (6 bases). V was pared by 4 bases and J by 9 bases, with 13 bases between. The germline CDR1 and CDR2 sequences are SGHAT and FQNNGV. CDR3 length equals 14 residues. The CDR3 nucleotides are TGTGCCAGCAGCTCGGGGGGGGGCGGTTCACCCCTCCACTTT. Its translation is CASSSGGGGSPLHF.

CDR3: CASRTQGANYNEQFF. The CDR3 bases are TGTGCCAGCAGGACACAGGGGGCGAATTACAATGAGCAGTTCTTC. The V gene is TRBV28, the J gene TRBJ2-1; 9 bases match TRBD1. CDR1 is MDHEN, CDR2 SYDVKM, per germline. The CDR3 runs 15 residues. Losses at the gene ends were 6 bases for V and 4 bases for J; bases not matched to a gene: 7.

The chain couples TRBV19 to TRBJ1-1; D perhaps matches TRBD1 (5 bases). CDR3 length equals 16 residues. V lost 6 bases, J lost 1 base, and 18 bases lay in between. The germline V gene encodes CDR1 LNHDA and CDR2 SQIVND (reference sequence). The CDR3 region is CASRIGPTGANTEAFF. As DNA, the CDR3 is TGTGCCAGTAGAATCGGTCCAACAGGCGCGAACACTGAAGCTTTCTTT.

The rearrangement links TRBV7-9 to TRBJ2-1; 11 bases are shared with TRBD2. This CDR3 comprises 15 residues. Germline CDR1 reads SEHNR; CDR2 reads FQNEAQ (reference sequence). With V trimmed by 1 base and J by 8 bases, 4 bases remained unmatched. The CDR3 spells CASSLGLAGIDEQFF. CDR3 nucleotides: TGTGCCAGCAGCTTAGGACTAGCGGGAATAGATGAGCAGTTCTTC.

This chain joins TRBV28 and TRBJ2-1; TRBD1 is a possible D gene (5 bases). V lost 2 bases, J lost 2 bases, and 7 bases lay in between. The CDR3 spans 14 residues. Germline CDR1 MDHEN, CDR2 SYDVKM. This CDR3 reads CASSLRQPYNEQFF. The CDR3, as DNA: TGTGCCAGCAGTTTAAGACAGCCCTACAATGAGCAGTTCTTC. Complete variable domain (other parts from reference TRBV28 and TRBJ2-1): DVKVTQSSRYLVKRTGEKVFLECVQDMDHENMFWYRQDPGLGLRLIYFSYDVKMKEKGDIPEGYSVSREKKERFSLILESASTNQTSMYLCASSLRQPYNEQFFGPGTRLTVL.

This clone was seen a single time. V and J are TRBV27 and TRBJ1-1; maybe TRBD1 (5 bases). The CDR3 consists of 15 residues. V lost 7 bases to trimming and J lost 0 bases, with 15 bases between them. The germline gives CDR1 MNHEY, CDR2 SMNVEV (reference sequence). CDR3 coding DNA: TGTGCCAGCACCCTATCAGGGCCCATGAACACTGAAGCTTTCTTT. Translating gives CASTLSGPMNTEAFF.

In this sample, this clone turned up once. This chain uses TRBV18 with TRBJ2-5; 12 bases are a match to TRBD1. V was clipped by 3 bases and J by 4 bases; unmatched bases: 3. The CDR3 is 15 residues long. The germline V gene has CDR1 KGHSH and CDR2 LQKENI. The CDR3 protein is CASSPGTGGGETQYF. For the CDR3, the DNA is TGTGCCAGCTCACCGGGGACAGGGGGCGGAGAGACCCAGTACTTC.

The CDR3 DNA reads TGTGCCAGCAGCCAAGATATGGGAACAGGGCGGGCCGGGGAGCTGTTTTTT. It codes for CASSQDMGTGRAGELFF. The V call is TRBV14, the J call TRBJ2-2; TRBD1 might be the D (6 bases). The CDR3 totals 17 residues. Germline V gene sequence: CDR1 SGHDN, CDR2 FVKESK. V shed 0 bases and J shed 6 bases, with 17 bases lying between them.

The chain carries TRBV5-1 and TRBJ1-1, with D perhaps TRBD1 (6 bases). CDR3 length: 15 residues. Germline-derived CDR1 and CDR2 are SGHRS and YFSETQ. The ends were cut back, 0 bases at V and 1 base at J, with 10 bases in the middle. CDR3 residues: CASSLGAQGNTEAFF. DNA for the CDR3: TGCGCCAGCAGCTTGGGTGCACAGGGGAACACTGAAGCTTTCTTT.

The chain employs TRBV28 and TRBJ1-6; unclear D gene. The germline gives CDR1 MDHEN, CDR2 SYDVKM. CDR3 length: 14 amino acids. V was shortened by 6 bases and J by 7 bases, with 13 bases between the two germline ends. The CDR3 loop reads CASRLEGANSPLHF. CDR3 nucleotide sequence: TGTGCCAGCAGATTGGAAGGAGCAAATTCACCCCTCCACTTT.

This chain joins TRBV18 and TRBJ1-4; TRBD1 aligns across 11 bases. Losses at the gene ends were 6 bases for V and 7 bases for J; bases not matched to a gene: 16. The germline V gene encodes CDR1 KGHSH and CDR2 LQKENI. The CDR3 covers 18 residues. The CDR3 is CASSESGTGGRTSEKLFF. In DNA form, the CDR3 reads TGTGCCAGCTCCGAGAGTGGGACAGGGGGGAGAACAAGTGAAAAACTGTTTTTT.

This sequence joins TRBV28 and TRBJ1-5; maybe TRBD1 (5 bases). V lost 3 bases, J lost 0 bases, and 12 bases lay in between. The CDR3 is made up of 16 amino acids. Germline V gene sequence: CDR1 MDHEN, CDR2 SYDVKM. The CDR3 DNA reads TGTGCCAGCAGTTTGACCACGGGGGGTAGCAATCAGCCCCAGCATTTT. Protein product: CASSLTTGGSNQPQHF.

This CDR3 is CASSLRRGGTGELFF. Here the CDR3 DNA reads TGCGCCAGCAGCTTGAGAAGGGGAGGCACCGGGGAGCTGTTTTTT. The chain links TRBV5-1 to TRBJ2-2; D might be TRBD2 (6 bases). Germline loops: CDR1 SGHRS, CDR2 YFSETQ. The CDR3 covers 15 residues. V lost 1 base and J lost 4, with 11 bases in between. The whole variable domain, filled in from reference TRBV5-1 and TRBJ2-2, reads KAGVTQTPRYLIKTRGQQVTLSCSPISGHRSVSWYQQTPGQGLQFLFEYFSETQRNKGNFPGRFSGRQFSNSRSEMNVSTLELGDSALYLCASSLRRGGTGELFFGEGSRLTVL.

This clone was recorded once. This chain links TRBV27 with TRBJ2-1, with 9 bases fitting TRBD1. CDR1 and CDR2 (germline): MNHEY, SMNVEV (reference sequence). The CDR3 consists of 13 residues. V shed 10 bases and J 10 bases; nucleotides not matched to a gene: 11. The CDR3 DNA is TGTGCCATTGCAGGGACAGGGCAGTTGGAGCAGTTCTTC. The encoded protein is CAIAGTGQLEQFF.

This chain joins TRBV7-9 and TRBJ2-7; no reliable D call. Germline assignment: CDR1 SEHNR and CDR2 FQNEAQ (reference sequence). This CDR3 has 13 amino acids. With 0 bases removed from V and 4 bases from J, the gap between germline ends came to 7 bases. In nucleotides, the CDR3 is TGTGCCAGCAGCTTAGCCCAATCATACGAGCAGTACTTC. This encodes CASSLAQSYEQYF.

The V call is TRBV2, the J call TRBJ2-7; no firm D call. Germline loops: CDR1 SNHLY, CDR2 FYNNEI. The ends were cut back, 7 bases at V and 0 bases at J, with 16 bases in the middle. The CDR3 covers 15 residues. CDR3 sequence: CASTHSGFPSYEQYF. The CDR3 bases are TGTGCCAGCACCCACTCAGGTTTCCCCTCCTACGAGCAGTACTTC.

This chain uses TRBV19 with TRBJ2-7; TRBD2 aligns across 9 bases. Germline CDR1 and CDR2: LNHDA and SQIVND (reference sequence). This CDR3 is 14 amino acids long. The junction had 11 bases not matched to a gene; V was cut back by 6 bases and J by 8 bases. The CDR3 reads CASSPGLAGLKQYF. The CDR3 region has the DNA TGTGCCAGTAGCCCGGGCCTAGCGGGACTTAAGCAGTACTTC.